The sequence of this T cell receptor (beta chain) was determined in a study of graft-versus-host responses after intestinal transplantation. The wider study: All recipients were transplanted with multivisceral, liver-intestinal, or isolated intestinal grafts. Whole-study results and caveats: There were GvH clones found in recipient marrow, and some of them appeared first in ileum or blood.

Worth noting for this clone: Antigen unknown.

Libraries were prepared by immunoSEQ multiplex PCR; TCRdb keeps only in-frame clonotypes and omits some of them. The sample lists 9,500 to 11,000 clones, almost 95% occurring once. The source material was PBMCs, sampled approximately 42 days after intestinal transplantation. The sequence came from a human patient who received an intestinal transplant, so some T cells may come from the graft donor.

The CDR3 spells CASGYGPTDTQYF. The CDR3 nucleotides read TGTGCTAGTGGTTACGGGCCCACGGATACGCAGTATTTT. The chain combines TRBV12-5 with TRBJ2-3; D is unresolved. The V gene lost 4 bases and the J gene lost 6 bases, with 11 bases spanning the gap. Germline V gene sequence: CDR1 LGHNT, CDR2 FRNRAP. CDR3 length equals 13 residues.